Shown below are 21 T cell receptor beta chains from a single sample sequenced in a study of immune evolution from preneoplasia to lung adenocarcinoma. Generated by immunoSEQ multiplex PCR, the TCRdb table keeps only in-frame clones and is missing some. The data contain 9,000 to 10,000 clones, about 81% of them singletons. The sequenced sample consisted of FFPE lung adenocarcinoma in situ tissue. Receptors were obtained from a person aged 65-85 years with lung adenocarcinoma.

V gene TRBV28 combines with J gene TRBJ2-1; the D gene is possibly TRBD2 (6 bases). The CDR3 extends over 17 amino acids. The V and J ends lost 5 bases and 9 bases respectively, with 26 bases between them. CDR1 and CDR2 (germline): MDHEN, SYDVKM. The CDR3 DNA follows: TGTGCCAGCAGTCCATCCAACCGGGACTCCTTGGTTAGTGAGCAGTTCTTC. Encoded protein: CASSPSNRDSLVSEQFF.

This clone was picked up a small number of times. The rearrangement joins TRBV13 to TRBJ2-7, with D possibly matching TRBD1 (6 bases). The V and J ends lost 5 bases and 1 base respectively, with 6 bases between them. CDR3 size: 12 residues. CDR1 and CDR2 from the germline V gene are PRHDT and FYEKMQ (reference sequence). The CDR3 coding sequence is TGTGCCAGCAGCGGACAGTCCTACGAGCAGTACTTC. Amino acids: CASSGQSYEQYF.

The V gene is TRBV5-4, the J gene TRBJ2-7; D is undetermined. CDR3 length: 14 residues. CDR1 SGHNT and CDR2 YYREEE come from the germline V gene (reference sequence). With 3 bases removed from V and 0 bases from J, the gap between germline ends came to 10 bases. The CDR3 protein is CASSSDINSYEQYF. The CDR3 coding sequence is TGTGCCAGCAGCTCCGACATAAACTCCTACGAGCAGTACTTC.

This chain connects TRBV7-2 to TRBJ1-5, with D unresolved. V gave up 2 bases and J gave up 7 bases, with 15 bases separating them. Looked up from germline, CDR1 is SGHTA and CDR2 is FQGNSA. This CDR3 spans 15 amino acids. The CDR3 sequence is CASSLTIRGFQPQHF. The CDR3 DNA follows: TGTGCCAGCAGCTTAACCATTCGGGGTTTCCAGCCCCAGCATTTT. Complete variable domain (other parts from reference TRBV7-2 and TRBJ1-5): GAGVSQSPSNKVTEKGKDVELRCDPISGHTALYWYRQSLGQGLEFLIYFQGNSAPDKSGLPSDRFSAERTGGSVSTLTIQRTQQEDSAVYLCASSLTIRGFQPQHFGDGTRLSIL.

CDR3 DNA sequence: TGTGCCAGCAGCTTGGCCGGTCAGGGACCTAACTATGGCTACACCTTC. It codes for CASSLAGQGPNYGYTF. The genes are TRBV5-4 and TRBJ1-2; weak D call: TRBD1 (5 bases). This CDR3 region has 16 residues. In germline, CDR1 is SGHNT, CDR2 YYREEE (reference sequence). V was shortened by 0 bases and J by 0 bases, with 12 bases between the two germline ends.

The chain couples TRBV30 to TRBJ1-6, with 7 bases lining up with TRBD1. The CDR3 loop spans 16 amino acids. With V trimmed by 4 bases and J by 3 bases, 9 bases remained unmatched. Per germline, CDR1 GTSNPN and CDR2 SVGIG (reference sequence). The CDR3 loop is CAWTFAGGGYNSPLHF. In DNA form, the CDR3 reads TGTGCCTGGACGTTCGCAGGGGGGGGCTATAATTCACCCCTCCACTTT.

The chain links TRBV4-1 to TRBJ2-1, with 12 bases aligning to TRBD2. The V gene end was trimmed by 4 bases and the J gene end by 10 bases; junction bases not matched to a gene: 11. CDR3 size: 16 residues. From germline, CDR1 is MGHRA and CDR2 YSYEKL. CDR3 amino acids: CASSLGLAGSFREQFF. The CDR3 bases are TGCGCCAGCAGCCTAGGACTAGCGGGGTCCTTCAGGGAGCAGTTCTTC.

The chain recombines TRBV5-1 with TRBJ1-1; D is perhaps TRBD1 (6 bases). Germline V CDR1 and CDR2: SGHRS, YFSETQ. This CDR3 contains 15 residues. V was clipped by 0 bases and J by 5 bases, with 14 bases between them. CDR3 sequence: CASSLEEGRGTEAFF. DNA of the CDR3: TGCGCCAGCAGCTTGGAAGAGGGGAGGGGGACTGAAGCTTTCTTT.

The chain carries TRBV10-1 and TRBJ2-3; D is ambiguous. Trimming pared 0 bases from V and 6 bases from J, leaving 7 bases between. CDR1 is WNHNN and CDR2 is SYGVQD in the germline V gene (reference sequence). The CDR3 has 13 amino acids. The CDR3 sequence: CASSESGRDTQYF. As DNA, the CDR3 is TGCGCCAGCAGTGAGTCGGGCAGGGATACGCAGTATTTT.

In its sample, this clone was seen a few times. The V and J genes are TRBV27 and TRBJ1-1; D is perhaps TRBD1 (5 bases). This CDR3 region has 15 residues. Trimming shortened V by 2 bases and J by 3 bases, and 13 bases separated the two germline ends. Looked up from germline, CDR1 is MNHEY and CDR2 is SMNVEV (reference sequence). The CDR3 DNA sequence: TGTGCCAGCAGTTTAGGGGCCTCTTGGCACACTGAAGCTTTCTTT. It is translated as CASSLGASWHTEAFF.

This chain connects TRBV4-1 to TRBJ2-3; 7 bases line up with TRBD2. V trimming: 1 base; J trimming: 1 base; junction bases outside the gene matches: 14. CDR3 length equals 19 residues. Germline loops: CDR1 MGHRA, CDR2 YSYEKL. Written as DNA, the CDR3 is TGCGCCAGCAGCCAAGGTGGGGGGACTATACGGCCAGGCACAGATACGCAGTATTTT. Its translation: CASSQGGGTIRPGTDTQYF.

The genes are TRBV12-2 and TRBJ2-7; the DNA was not compared with TRBD1, the D call given in the table. TRBV12-2 has pseudogene status. This CDR3 contains 17 residues. The CDR3 nucleotides are TGTGCAAGTCGCTTGGACAGCAAGGGAAGCGGCTCCTACGAGCAGTACTTC. Its translation is CASRLDSKGSGSYEQYF.

The chain is built from TRBV19 and TRBJ2-7, with D possibly TRBD2 on 6 matching bases. Germline CDR1 is LNHDA and CDR2 is SQIVND (reference sequence). Trimming pared 6 bases from V and 0 bases from J, leaving 12 bases between. CDR3 length equals 14 residues. The chain's CDR3 is CASSATGSSYEQYF. CDR3 bases: TGTGCCAGTAGCGCGACCGGGAGCTCCTACGAGCAGTACTTC. Variable domain in full (rest from reference TRBV19 and TRBJ2-7): DGGITQSPKYLFRKEGQNVTLSCEQNLNHDAMYWYRQDPGQGLRLIYYSQIVNDFQKGDIAEGYSVSREKKESFPLTVTSAQKNPTAFYLCASSATGSSYEQYFGPGTRLTVT.

The chain employs TRBV11-2 and TRBJ2-5, with D possibly matching TRBD2 (5 bases). The germline gives CDR1 SGHAT, CDR2 FQNNGV. V lost 4 bases, J lost 0 bases, and 9 bases lay in between. CDR3 size: 14 residues. The CDR3 region has the DNA TGTGCCAGCAGCTCCAACGGGAACCAAGAGACCCAGTACTTC. Residues: CASSSNGNQETQYF.

The chain joins TRBV6-6 to TRBJ2-3; D gene uncertain. V dropped 0 bases and J dropped 6 bases, with 10 bases sitting between them. This CDR3 has 14 residues. Germline V lookup: CDR1 MNHNY, CDR2 SVGAGI (reference sequence). The chain's CDR3 is CASSYSEVSDTQYF. CDR3 bases: TGTGCCAGCAGTTACTCGGAAGTATCCGATACGCAGTATTTT.

The rearrangement uses TRBV5-4 and TRBJ2-3; D uncertain. The CDR3 sequence is 14 residues long. The germline V and J ends were trimmed by 4 bases and 5 bases, with 14 bases remaining between them. Germline-derived CDR1 and CDR2 are SGHNT and YYREEE (reference sequence). The CDR3 coding sequence is TGTGCCAGCAGCGCCCGCGGTCCAGGAGATACGCAGTATTTT. It encodes CASSARGPGDTQYF.

This clone appeared a single time. The chain combines TRBV28 with TRBJ2-5; 15 bases agree with TRBD2. J was trimmed by 6 bases and V by 5 bases; bases with no gene match: 4. Looked up from germline, CDR1 is MDHEN and CDR2 is SYDVKM. This CDR3 spans 15 amino acids. The CDR3 region is CASSGGTSGRKTQYF. The CDR3 nucleotides are TGTGCCAGCAGTGGCGGGACTAGCGGGAGGAAGACCCAGTACTTC.

The chain couples TRBV6-4 to TRBJ1-1; no clear D. Looked up from germline, CDR1 is MRHNA and CDR2 is SNTAGT. Trimming took off 3 bases at V and 1 base at J, with 9 bases between the two ends. The CDR3 sequence is 14 residues long. The CDR3 DNA follows: TGTGCCAGCAGTGAAGAGGGAGGGAACACTGAAGCTTTCTTT. Its protein product is CASSEEGGNTEAFF.

The chain has TRBV5-5 and TRBJ1-1; D remains ambiguous. Germline V gene lookup returns CDR1 SGHKS and CDR2 YYEKEE (reference sequence). V lost 2 bases and J 7 bases, leaving 15 bases between the germline ends. The CDR3 is 14 amino acids. CDR3 amino acids: CASSFVAGWGEAFF. CDR3 in DNA: TGTGCCAGCAGCTTTGTGGCAGGCTGGGGTGAAGCTTTCTTT.

The J gene is TRBJ2-2, the V gene TRBV5-5; D assignment may be TRBD1 or TRBD2 (5 bases each). Germline CDR1 SGHKS, CDR2 YYEKEE (reference sequence). This CDR3 is 14 amino acids long. V lost 1 base and J 4 bases, leaving 8 bases between the germline ends. The CDR3 region has the DNA TGTGCCAGCAGCTTGACAGGAGGCACCGGGGAGCTGTTTTTT. Residues: CASSLTGGTGELFF.

In nucleotides, the CDR3 is TGTGCCAGCAGCTTAGCACAGGGGGGTGGAAACACCATATATTTT. This codes for CASSLAQGGGNTIYF. V and J are TRBV7-9 and TRBJ1-3, with 8 bases lining up with TRBD1. V shed 0 bases, J shed 3 bases, and the junction held 1 base outside the gene matches. CDR1 SEHNR and CDR2 FQNEAQ come from the germline V gene (reference sequence). This CDR3 region has 15 residues.